This T cell receptor beta chain emerged from a study of OX40 agonist ivuxolimab in advanced cancers. Germline CDR1 and CDR2: SGHAT and FQNNGV. The CDR3 has 16 residues. V dropped 8 bases and J dropped 7; count of bases not matched to a gene: 13. Repertoires were generated with immunoSEQ multiplex PCR, while TCRdb's copy carries only in-frame clones and drops some. The sample lists about 32,000 clones, around 80% occurring once. This clone has only one observation. J is TRBJ1-4 and V is TRBV11-2; 10 bases agree with TRBD1. The clonotype originates from an adult with an advanced solid tumor such as melanoma, head and neck, liver or kidney cancer. Material: CD4+ or CD8+ T cells sorted from blood, obtained in a trial of the OX40 agonist ivuxolimab. The CDR3 coding sequence is TGTGCCAGCCGGATGGGCCCCGACAGGGGGCCTGAAAAACTGTTTTTT. Its protein product is CASRMGPDRGPEKLFF.